Listed below are T cell receptor beta chains from one sample, sequenced in a study of long-term antiretroviral therapy in people with HIV. Clones were sequenced by immunoSEQ multiplex PCR, and TCRdb holds only the in-frame ones, with some missing. The sample lists approximately 11,000 clones, 80% to 90% seen once, with around 21% in the top ten. This sample comprised unsorted PBMCs, obtained about 7 years after starting antiretroviral therapy. These receptors came from a man in his fifties or sixties with HIV. The CDR3 runs from the conserved cysteine through the conserved F or W. D genes are given only for firm matches. A row's size may be missing; if present it is once, few, many or a size class.

j_gene | abundance | v_gene | d_gene | len | CDR3aa | CDR3nt
TRBJ1-1 | NA | TRBV6-5 | NA | 13 | CASSLQVNTEAFF | TGTGCCAGCAGCCTCCAAGTGAACACTGAAGCTTTCTTT
TRBJ2-3 | NA | TRBV5-5 | NA | 15 | CASSLGAGRTDAQYF | TGTGCCAGCAGCTTGGGTGCGGGCCGTACAGATGCGCAGTATTTT
TRBJ1-2 | NA | TRBV4-1 | NA | 13 | CASSPVGDPGYTF | TGCGCCAGCAGCCCAGTGGGGGACCCCGGCTACACCTTC
TRBJ2-2 | NA | TRBV6-1 | NA | 16 | CASSEGQGLGTGELFF | TGTGCCAGCAGTGAGGGTCAGGGTCTCGGCACCGGGGAGCTGTTTTTT
TRBJ1-2 | NA | TRBV6-5 | NA | 14 | CAISENTQNYGYTF | TGTGCCATCAGTGAAAACACTCAGAACTATGGCTACACCTTC
TRBJ2-1 | NA | TRBV6-1 | NA | 15 | CASSEIIYSYNEQFF | TGTGCCAGCAGTGAAATAATCTACTCCTACAATGAGCAGTTCTTC
TRBJ1-3 | NA | TRBV30 | NA | 14 | CAWSAGESGNTIYF | TGTGCCTGGAGTGCAGGGGAATCTGGAAACACCATATATTTT
TRBJ2-7 | NA | TRBV29-1 | NA | 12 | CSGATGSNEQYF | TGCAGCGGTGCTACAGGGAGCAACGAGCAGTACTTC
TRBJ2-2 | NA | TRBV19 | NA | 12 | CASKGVTGELFF | TGTGCCAGTAAGGGAGTAACCGGGGAGCTGTTTTTT
TRBJ2-7 | NA | TRBV11-2 | NA | 12 | CASSLDSYTQYF | TGTGCCAGCAGCTTAGATAGTTACACGCAGTACTTC
TRBJ1-1 | NA | TRBV29-1 | NA | 12 | CSIPTDNTEAFF | TGCAGCATTCCGACAGATAACACTGAAGCTTTCTTT
TRBJ2-7 | NA | TRBV7-9 | NA | 14 | CASSLVGRSYEQYF | TGTGCCAGCAGCTTAGTTGGCAGGTCCTACGAGCAGTACTTC
TRBJ2-1 | NA | TRBV6-5 | TRBD1 | 14 | CASSSTGGYNEQFF | TGTGCCAGCAGTTCCACAGGGGGTTACAATGAGCAGTTCTTC
TRBJ2-5 | NA | TRBV7-3 | NA | 15 | CASSPDGYATETQYF | TGTGCCAGCAGCCCAGACGGGTACGCCACAGAGACCCAGTACTTC
TRBJ2-1 | few | TRBV9 | TRBD2 | 17 | CASSVAGSSGAYNEQFF | TGTGCCAGCAGCGTAGCAGGTTCTAGCGGAGCCTACAATGAGCAGTTCTTC
TRBJ2-3 | NA | TRBV10-3 | TRBD1 | 15 | CAISDQGASTDTQYF | TGTGCCATCAGTGATCAGGGGGCGAGCACAGATACGCAGTATTTT